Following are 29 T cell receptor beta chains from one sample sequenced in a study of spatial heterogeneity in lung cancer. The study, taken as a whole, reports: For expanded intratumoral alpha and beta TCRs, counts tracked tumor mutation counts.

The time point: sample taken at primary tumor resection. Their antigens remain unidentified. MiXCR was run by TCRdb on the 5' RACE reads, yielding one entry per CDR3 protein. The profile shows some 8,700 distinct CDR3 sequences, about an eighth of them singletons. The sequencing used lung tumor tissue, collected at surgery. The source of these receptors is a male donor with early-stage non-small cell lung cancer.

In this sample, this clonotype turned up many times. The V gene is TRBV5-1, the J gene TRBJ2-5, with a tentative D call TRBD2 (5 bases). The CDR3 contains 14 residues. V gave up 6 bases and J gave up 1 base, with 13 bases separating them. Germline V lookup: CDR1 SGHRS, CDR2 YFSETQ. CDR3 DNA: TGCGCCAGCATGGCGGGTAGCACCCAAGAGACCCAGTACTTC. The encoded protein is CASMAGSTQETQYF.

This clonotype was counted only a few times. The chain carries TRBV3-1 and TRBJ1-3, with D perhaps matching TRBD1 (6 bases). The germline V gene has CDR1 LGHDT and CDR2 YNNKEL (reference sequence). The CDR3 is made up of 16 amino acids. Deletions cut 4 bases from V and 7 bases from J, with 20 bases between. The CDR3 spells CASSLLLTGPANTIYF. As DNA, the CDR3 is TGTGCCAGCAGCCTCCTACTGACAGGTCCGGCGAACACCATATATTTT.

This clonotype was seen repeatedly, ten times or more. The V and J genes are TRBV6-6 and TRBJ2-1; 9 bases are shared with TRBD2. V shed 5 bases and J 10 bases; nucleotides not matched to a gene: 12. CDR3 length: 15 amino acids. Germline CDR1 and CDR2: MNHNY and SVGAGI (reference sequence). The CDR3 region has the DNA TGTGCCAGCAGTAACGAGGCGGGAGGGCCTTACGAGCAGTTCTTC. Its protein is CASSNEAGGPYEQFF.

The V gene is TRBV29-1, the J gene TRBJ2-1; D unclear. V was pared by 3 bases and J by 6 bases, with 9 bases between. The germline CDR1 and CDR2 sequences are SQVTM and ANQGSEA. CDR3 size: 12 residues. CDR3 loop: CSVDQTVNEQFF. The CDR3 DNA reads TGCAGCGTTGATCAGACTGTCAATGAGCAGTTCTTC.

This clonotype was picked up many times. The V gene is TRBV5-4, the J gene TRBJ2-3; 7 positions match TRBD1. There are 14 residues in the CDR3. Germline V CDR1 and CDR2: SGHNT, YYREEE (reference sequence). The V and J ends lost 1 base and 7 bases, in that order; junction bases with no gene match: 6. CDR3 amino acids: CASSLQQGTNTQYF. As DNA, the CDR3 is TGTGCCAGCAGCTTGCAACAGGGGACGAATACGCAGTATTTT.

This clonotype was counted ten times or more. CDR3 nucleotide sequence: TGTGCCAGCAGCCAAATAGGCGATACGCAGTATTTT. The encoded protein is CASSQIGDTQYF. The chain carries TRBV12-3 or TRBV12-4 and TRBJ2-3; D gene unclear. Trimming left V 6 bases short and J 6 bases short, with 10 bases between. The CDR3 totals 12 residues.

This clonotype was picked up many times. CDR3 DNA sequence: TGTGCCAGCAGTGAGCTGGCGGTCGGGGAGACCCAGTACTTC. This gives the protein CASSELAVGETQYF. The genes are TRBV2 and TRBJ2-5; D call uncertain. The CDR3 runs to 14 residues. Trimming took off 3 bases at V and 5 bases at J, with 13 bases between the two ends. In germline, CDR1 is SNHLY, CDR2 FYNNEI.

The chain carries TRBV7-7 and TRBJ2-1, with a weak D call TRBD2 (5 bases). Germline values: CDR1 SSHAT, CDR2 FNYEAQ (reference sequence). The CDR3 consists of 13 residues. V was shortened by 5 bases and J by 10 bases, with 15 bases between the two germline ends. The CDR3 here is CASSQAPRGEQFF. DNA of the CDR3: TGTGCCAGCAGCCAAGCCCCACGGGGAGAGCAGTTCTTC.

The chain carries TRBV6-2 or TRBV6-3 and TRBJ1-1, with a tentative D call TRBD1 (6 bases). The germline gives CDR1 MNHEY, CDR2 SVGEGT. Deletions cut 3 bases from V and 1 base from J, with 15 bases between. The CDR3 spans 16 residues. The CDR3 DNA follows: TGTGCCAGCAGTTATGCCAGGGGAGATTGGAACACTGAAGCTTTCTTT. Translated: CASSYARGDWNTEAFF.

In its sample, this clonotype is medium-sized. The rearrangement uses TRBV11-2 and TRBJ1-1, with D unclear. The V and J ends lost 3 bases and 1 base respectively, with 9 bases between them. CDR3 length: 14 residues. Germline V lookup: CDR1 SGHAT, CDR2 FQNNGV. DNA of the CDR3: TGTGCCAGCAGCTTTGCGGGGAAGAACACTGAAGCTTTCTTT. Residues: CASSFAGKNTEAFF.

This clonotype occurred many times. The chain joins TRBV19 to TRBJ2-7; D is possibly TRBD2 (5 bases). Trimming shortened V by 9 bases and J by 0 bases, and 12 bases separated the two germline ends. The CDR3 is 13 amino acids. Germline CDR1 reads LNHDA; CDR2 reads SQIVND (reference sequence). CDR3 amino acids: CASGRTSSYEQYF. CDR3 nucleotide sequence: TGTGCCAGCGGACGAACTAGCTCCTACGAGCAGTACTTC.

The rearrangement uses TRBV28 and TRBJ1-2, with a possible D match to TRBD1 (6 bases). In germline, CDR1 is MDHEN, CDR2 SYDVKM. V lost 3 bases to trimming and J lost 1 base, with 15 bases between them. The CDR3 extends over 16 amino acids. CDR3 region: CASSFHRQDLNYGYTF. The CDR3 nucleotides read TGTGCCAGCAGTTTCCATCGACAGGACCTTAACTATGGCTACACCTTC.

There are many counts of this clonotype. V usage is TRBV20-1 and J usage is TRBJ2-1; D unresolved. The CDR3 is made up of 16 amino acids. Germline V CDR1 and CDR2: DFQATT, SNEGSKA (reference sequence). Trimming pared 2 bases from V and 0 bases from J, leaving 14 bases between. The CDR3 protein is CSARKPTVSSYNEQFF. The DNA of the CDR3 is TGCAGTGCTAGAAAACCTACAGTAAGCTCCTACAATGAGCAGTTCTTC.

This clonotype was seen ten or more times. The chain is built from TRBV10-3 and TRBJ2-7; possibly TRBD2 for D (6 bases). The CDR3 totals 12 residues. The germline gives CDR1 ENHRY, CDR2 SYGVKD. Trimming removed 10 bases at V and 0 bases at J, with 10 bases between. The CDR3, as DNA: TGTGCCACGGCGGGAAGCTCCTACGAGCAGTACTTC. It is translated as CATAGSSYEQYF.

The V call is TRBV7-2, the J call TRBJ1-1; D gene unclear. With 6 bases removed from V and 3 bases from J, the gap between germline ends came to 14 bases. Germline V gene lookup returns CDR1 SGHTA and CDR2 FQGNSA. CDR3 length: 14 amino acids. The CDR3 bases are TGTGCCAGCAGTCGGACGGCCACTGACACTGAAGCTTTCTTT. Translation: CASSRTATDTEAFF.

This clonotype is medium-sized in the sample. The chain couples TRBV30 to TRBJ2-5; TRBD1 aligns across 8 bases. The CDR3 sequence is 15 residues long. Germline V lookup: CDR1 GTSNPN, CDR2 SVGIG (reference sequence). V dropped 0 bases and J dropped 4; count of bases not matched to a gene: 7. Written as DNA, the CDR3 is TGTGCCTGGAGTGTAGGTGGGACAGGAGGAGAGACCCAGTACTTC. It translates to CAWSVGGTGGETQYF. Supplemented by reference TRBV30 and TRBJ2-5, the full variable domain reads SQTIHQWPATLVQPVGSPLSLECTVEGTSNPNLYWYRQAAGRGLQLLFYSVGIGQISSEVPQNLSASRPQDRQFILSSKKLLLSDSGFYLCAWSVGGTGGETQYFGPGTRLLVL.

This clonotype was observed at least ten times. In DNA, the CDR3 is TGTGCCAGCAGCTTAGGGGAGGGACTTACCGGAGATACGCAGTATTTT. As protein: CASSLGEGLTGDTQYF. The chain links TRBV7-3 to TRBJ2-3; TRBD2 aligns across 7 bases. Germline loops: CDR1 SGHTA, CDR2 FQGTGA. V lost 2 bases to trimming and J lost 5 bases; unmatched junction nucleotides: 10. The length of the CDR3 is 16 residues.

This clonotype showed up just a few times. CDR3 protein: CASSPEGYQETQYF. The CDR3 DNA reads TGTGCCAGCAGCCCAGAGGGCTACCAAGAGACCCAGTACTTC. This chain uses TRBV11-2 with TRBJ2-5, with a weak D call TRBD2 (5 bases). Germline V CDR1 and CDR2: SGHAT, FQNNGV. The CDR3 is made up of 14 amino acids. The V end was cut by 5 bases, the J end by 0 bases, with 10 bases between.

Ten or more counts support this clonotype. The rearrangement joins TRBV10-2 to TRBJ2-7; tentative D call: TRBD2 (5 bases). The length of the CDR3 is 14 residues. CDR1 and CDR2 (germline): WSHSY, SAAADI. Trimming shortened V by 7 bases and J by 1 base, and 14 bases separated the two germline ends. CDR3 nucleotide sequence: TGCGCCAGCACTCCCGGACTGGGGTCCTACGAGCAGTACTTC. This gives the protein CASTPGLGSYEQYF.

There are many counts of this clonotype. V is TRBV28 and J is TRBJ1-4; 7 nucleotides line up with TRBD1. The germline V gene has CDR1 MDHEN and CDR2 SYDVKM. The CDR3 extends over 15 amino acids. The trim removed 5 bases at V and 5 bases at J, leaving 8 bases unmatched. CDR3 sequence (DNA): TGTGCCAGCAGTCCTATGAGCAGGGGGAATGAAAAACTGTTTTTT. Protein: CASSPMSRGNEKLFF. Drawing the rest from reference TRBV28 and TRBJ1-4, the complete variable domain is DVKVTQSSRYLVKRTGEKVFLECVQDMDHENMFWYRQDPGLGLRLIYFSYDVKMKEKGDIPEGYSVSREKKERFSLILESASTNQTSMYLCASSPMSRGNEKLFFGSGTQLSVL.

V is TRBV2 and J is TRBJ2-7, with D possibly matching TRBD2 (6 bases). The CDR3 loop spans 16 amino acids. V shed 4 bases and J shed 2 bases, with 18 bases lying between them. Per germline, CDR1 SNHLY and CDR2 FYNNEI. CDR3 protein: CASSAARGSGAYEQYF. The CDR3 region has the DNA TGTGCCAGCAGTGCTGCCCGGGGTAGCGGTGCCTACGAGCAGTACTTC.

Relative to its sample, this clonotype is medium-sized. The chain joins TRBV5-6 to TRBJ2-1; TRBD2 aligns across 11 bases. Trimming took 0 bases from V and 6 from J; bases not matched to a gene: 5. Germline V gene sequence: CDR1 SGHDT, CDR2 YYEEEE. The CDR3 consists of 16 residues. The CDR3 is CASSLETSGSVNEQFF. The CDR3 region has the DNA TGTGCCAGCAGCTTGGAAACTAGCGGGAGCGTCAATGAGCAGTTCTTC.

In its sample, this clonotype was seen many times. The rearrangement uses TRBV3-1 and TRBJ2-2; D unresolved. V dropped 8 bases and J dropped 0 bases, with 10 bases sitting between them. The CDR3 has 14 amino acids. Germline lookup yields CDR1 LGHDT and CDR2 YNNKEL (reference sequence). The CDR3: CASGVTANTGELFF. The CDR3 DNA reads TGTGCCAGCGGGGTAACAGCGAACACCGGGGAGCTGTTTTTT.

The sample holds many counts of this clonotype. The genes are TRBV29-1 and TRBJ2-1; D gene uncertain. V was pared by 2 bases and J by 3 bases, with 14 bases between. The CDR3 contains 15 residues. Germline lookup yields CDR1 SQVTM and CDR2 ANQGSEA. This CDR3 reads CSVESSWRNYNEQFF. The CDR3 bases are TGCAGCGTTGAAAGCTCTTGGCGGAACTACAATGAGCAGTTCTTC.

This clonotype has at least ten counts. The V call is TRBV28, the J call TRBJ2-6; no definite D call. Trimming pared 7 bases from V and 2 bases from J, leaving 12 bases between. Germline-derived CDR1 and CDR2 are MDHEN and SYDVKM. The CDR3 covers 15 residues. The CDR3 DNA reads TGTGCCAGCACCACCCCAAGCACTGGGGCCAACGTCCTGACTTTC. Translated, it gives CASTTPSTGANVLTF.

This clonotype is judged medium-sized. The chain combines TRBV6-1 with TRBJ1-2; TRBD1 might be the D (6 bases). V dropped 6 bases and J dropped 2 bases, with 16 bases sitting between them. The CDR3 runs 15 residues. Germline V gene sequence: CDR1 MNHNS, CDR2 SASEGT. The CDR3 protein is CASRSFRGENYGYTF. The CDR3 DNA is TGTGCCAGCAGATCGTTTAGGGGGGAGAACTATGGCTACACCTTC.

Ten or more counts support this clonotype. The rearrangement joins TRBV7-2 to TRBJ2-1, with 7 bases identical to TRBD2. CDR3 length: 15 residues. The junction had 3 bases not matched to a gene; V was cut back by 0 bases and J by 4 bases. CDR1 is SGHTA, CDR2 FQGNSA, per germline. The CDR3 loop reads CASSLASGPYNEQFF. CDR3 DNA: TGTGCCAGCAGCTTAGCTAGCGGGCCTTACAATGAGCAGTTCTTC.

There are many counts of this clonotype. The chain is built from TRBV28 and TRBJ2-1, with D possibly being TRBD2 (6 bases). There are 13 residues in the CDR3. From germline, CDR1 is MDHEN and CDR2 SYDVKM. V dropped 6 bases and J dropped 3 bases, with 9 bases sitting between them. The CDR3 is CASRRDFYNEQFF. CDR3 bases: TGTGCCAGCAGGCGGGACTTCTACAATGAGCAGTTCTTC.

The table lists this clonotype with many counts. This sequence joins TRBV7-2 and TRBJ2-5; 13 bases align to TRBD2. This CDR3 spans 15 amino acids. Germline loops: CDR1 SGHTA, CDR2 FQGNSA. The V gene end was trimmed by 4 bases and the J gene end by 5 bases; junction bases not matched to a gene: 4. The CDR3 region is CASSSRLAGGETQYF. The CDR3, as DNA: TGTGCCAGCAGCTCGCGACTAGCGGGAGGCGAGACCCAGTACTTC.